The 32 T cell receptor beta chains reported below all come from one sample, sequenced in a study of early T cells in non-severe SARS-CoV-2 infection. Via MiXCR, TCRdb re-called the 5' RACE reads, giving one row per CDR3 protein. Among 25,000 to 35,000 distinct CDR3 sequences listed, roughly 4.5% were seen once. Source material: whole blood. These receptors all come from an adult who was a healthcare worker with PCR-confirmed SARS-CoV-2 infection or an uninfected control (not recorded which).

This clonotype was counted many times. V usage is TRBV5-1 and J usage is TRBJ2-2, with 7 positions matching TRBD1. The CDR3 sequence is 16 residues long. Germline V CDR1 and CDR2: SGHRS, YFSETQ. V lost 3 bases, J lost 0 bases, and 5 bases stayed unmatched. CDR3 in amino acids: CASSSKGQTNTGELFF. DNA of the CDR3: TGCGCCAGCAGCTCAAAGGGACAGACGAACACCGGGGAGCTGTTTTTT.

The chain links TRBV29-1 to TRBJ2-3; weak D call: TRBD2 (5 bases). V lost 5 bases, J lost 3 bases, and 12 bases lay in between. The CDR3 covers 13 residues. In germline, CDR1 is SQVTM, CDR2 ANQGSEA. The CDR3, as DNA: TGCAGCGTTCCGGGGATAAGAACAGATACGCAGTATTTT. Translated: CSVPGIRTDTQYF.

The chain combines TRBV5-1 with TRBJ2-1; 10 bases fit TRBD2. This CDR3 comprises 16 residues. CDR1 is SGHRS and CDR2 is YFSETQ in the germline V gene. The trim removed 3 bases at V and 0 bases at J, leaving 3 bases unmatched. In nucleotides, the CDR3 is TGCGCCAGCAGCTCCCAGCGGGGGGGCTCCTACAATGAGCAGTTCTTC. Translated, it gives CASSSQRGGSYNEQFF.

V is TRBV2 and J is TRBJ1-1, with 9 bases fitting TRBD1. This CDR3 has 16 amino acids. The germline V gene encodes CDR1 SNHLY and CDR2 FYNNEI. J was trimmed by 0 bases and V by 3 bases; bases with no gene match: 5. In DNA, the CDR3 is TGTGCCAGCAGTGACGGGACAGGGTCGGTGAACACTGAAGCTTTCTTT. As protein: CASSDGTGSVNTEAFF.

This clonotype has only a few counts. V usage is TRBV11-2 and J usage is TRBJ1-1; unclear D gene. CDR1 and CDR2 from the germline V gene are SGHAT and FQNNGV. V lost 3 bases to trimming and J lost 10 bases, with 15 bases between them. This CDR3 is 13 amino acids long. The CDR3 nucleotides are TGTGCCAGCAGCTTCCGAGGCGGGGATGCAGCTTTCTTT. Amino acids: CASSFRGGDAAFF.

This clonotype showed up many times. The J gene is TRBJ1-2, the V gene TRBV6-1; D is unclear. From germline, CDR1 is MNHNS and CDR2 SASEGT. V shed 6 bases and J shed 5 bases, with 4 bases lying between them. The CDR3 length is 10 residues. The CDR3 DNA reads TGTGCCAGCAGGGGGTATGGCTACACCTTC. It codes for CASRGYGYTF.

Many counts were recorded for this clonotype. The chain combines TRBV7-9 with TRBJ2-7; 10 positions agree with TRBD1. This CDR3 region has 15 residues. CDR1 is SEHNR, CDR2 FQNEAQ, per germline (reference sequence). Trimming removed 5 bases from V and 5 bases from J; junction bases left unmatched: 9. Here the CDR3 DNA reads TGTGCCAGCAGCCGGACAGGGGGATCCTTGAACGAGCAGTACTTC. Its translation: CASSRTGGSLNEQYF.

The sample holds many counts of this clonotype. The chain links TRBV2 to TRBJ2-3; 7 nucleotides line up with TRBD1. J was trimmed by 5 bases and V by 5 bases; bases with no gene match: 4. Germline V gene sequence: CDR1 SNHLY, CDR2 FYNNEI. CDR3 length equals 13 residues. The CDR3 DNA follows: TGTGCCAGCAGTTCGAGGGGGCTAGATACGCAGTATTTT. This codes for CASSSRGLDTQYF.

The table lists this clonotype with many counts. V is TRBV5-1 and J is TRBJ2-7; no firm D call. In germline, CDR1 is SGHRS, CDR2 YFSETQ. The CDR3 runs to 15 residues. V dropped 0 bases and J dropped 3 bases, with 13 bases sitting between them. The chain's CDR3 is CASSLGVGTGYEQYF. DNA of the CDR3: TGCGCCAGCAGCTTGGGAGTTGGTACCGGCTACGAGCAGTACTTC. Variable domain in full (rest from reference TRBV5-1 and TRBJ2-7): KAGVTQTPRYLIKTRGQQVTLSCSPISGHRSVSWYQQTPGQGLQFLFEYFSETQRNKGNFPGRFSGRQFSNSRSEMNVSTLELGDSALYLCASSLGVGTGYEQYFGPGTRLTVT.

This clonotype was observed at least ten times. The chain recombines TRBV20-1 with TRBJ2-2; D gene ambiguous. Germline CDR1 DFQATT, CDR2 SNEGSKA (reference sequence). The ends were cut back, 3 bases at V and 3 bases at J, with 5 bases in the middle. The CDR3 has 12 residues. The CDR3 nucleotides read TGCAGTGCTAGTCGGGACACCGGGGAGCTGTTTTTT. This gives the protein CSASRDTGELFF.

This clonotype was recorded at least ten times. The rearrangement joins TRBV28 to TRBJ2-7, with 11 bases that match TRBD1. Germline CDR1 reads MDHEN; CDR2 reads SYDVKM. The junction had 8 bases not matched to a gene; V was cut back by 4 bases and J by 6 bases. This CDR3 comprises 15 residues. The CDR3 nucleotides are TGTGCCAGCAGTTCCCCCGGGACAGGGGGGCTCGAGCAGTACTTC. This translates into CASSSPGTGGLEQYF.

This clonotype was found many times. The rearrangement links TRBV27 to TRBJ2-3; 13 bases line up with TRBD2. Germline V gives CDR1 MNHEY, CDR2 SMNVEV (reference sequence). With 5 bases clipped from V and 4 bases from J, the junction kept 12 bases outside the gene matches. There are 18 residues in the CDR3. In nucleotides, the CDR3 is TGTGCCAGCAGTCCTACTAGCGGGGGGGCTTTGATTTCAGATACGCAGTATTTT. Translating gives CASSPTSGGALISDTQYF.

In DNA, the CDR3 is TGCGCCAGCAGCCCGGAGACAGGGGAAGCTTTCTTT. Protein product: CASSPETGEAFF. This chain uses TRBV5-1 with TRBJ1-1; TRBD1 aligns across 7 bases. With V trimmed by 4 bases and J by 8 bases, 5 bases remained unmatched. This CDR3 region has 12 residues. Germline CDR1 SGHRS, CDR2 YFSETQ.

At least ten counts were recorded for this clonotype. This sequence joins TRBV25-1 and TRBJ2-2; a weak D match, TRBD1 (6 bases). This CDR3 spans 14 amino acids. Germline values: CDR1 MGHDK, CDR2 SYGVNS. The V end was cut by 5 bases, the J end by 0 bases, with 7 bases between. In DNA, the CDR3 is TGTGCCAGCAGTCAGGGGACGAACACCGGGGAGCTGTTTTTT. Its translation is CASSQGTNTGELFF.

This clonotype was detected many times. The chain combines TRBV6-5 with TRBJ2-7; D might be TRBD1 or TRBD2, each matching 5 bases. The V end was cut by 7 bases, the J end by 0 bases, with 7 bases between. Germline CDR1 reads MNHEY; CDR2 reads SVGAGI. The CDR3 spans 12 residues. CDR3 region: CASTGTSYEQYF. The CDR3 DNA sequence: TGTGCCAGCACGGGGACCTCCTACGAGCAGTACTTC.

The sample holds a few counts of this clonotype. This may come from a read error, since a much larger clone is one base off. The rearrangement uses TRBV13 and TRBJ2-3; D may be TRBD2 (6 bases). CDR1 is PRHDT and CDR2 is FYEKMQ in the germline V gene (reference sequence). The CDR3 has 14 residues. The CDR3 reads CVSSPLASTDTQYF. CDR3 bases: TGTGTCAGCAGCCCACTAGCCAGCACAGATACGCAGTATTTT. Full variable domain (outside the CDR3, taken from reference TRBV13 and TRBJ2-3): AAGVIQSPRHLIKEKRETATLKCYPIPRHDTVYWYQQGPGQDPQFLISFYEKMQSDKGSIPDRFSAQQFSDYHSELNMSSLELGDSALYFCVSSPLASTDTQYFGPGTRLTVL.

In this sample, this clonotype turned up many times. The CDR3 bases are TGTGCCAGCAGCACGGGACTAGCGGGGCTCGGCGAGCAGTACTTC. As protein: CASSTGLAGLGEQYF. The V call is TRBV11-3, the J call TRBJ2-7; 13 positions agree with TRBD2. CDR3 size: 15 residues. V trimming: 5 bases; J trimming: 6 bases; junction bases outside the gene matches: 7. Germline lookup yields CDR1 SGHNT and CDR2 YENEEA.

This clonotype was counted at least ten times. The chain couples TRBV11-2 to TRBJ2-6, with a tentative D call TRBD1 (5 bases). The germline V and J ends were trimmed by 5 bases and 1 base, with 21 bases remaining between them. This CDR3 is 19 amino acids long. Germline V gene sequence: CDR1 SGHAT, CDR2 FQNNGV. The DNA of the CDR3 is TGTGCCAGCAGCCTCGCGACAGTCCCATCCCCATCTGGGGCCAACGTCCTGACTTTC. It specifies CASSLATVPSPSGANVLTF.

This clonotype came up many times. This chain connects TRBV4-3 to TRBJ2-1; D unclear. Trimming took 3 bases from V and 7 from J, leaving 7 bases between them. This CDR3 spans 12 amino acids. Germline V lookup: CDR1 LGHNA, CDR2 YSLEER. The CDR3 loop is CASSQARNEQFF. DNA for the CDR3: TGCGCCAGCAGCCAGGCTAGAAATGAGCAGTTCTTC.

On this clonotype: Since a much larger clone is just one base distant, this may be a read error. CDR3 in amino acids: CATRDRTGDGYTF. The CDR3 nucleotides read TGTGCCACCAGAGATCGGACAGGGGATGGCTACACCTTC. J is TRBJ1-2 and V is TRBV24-1; 9 bases line up with TRBD1. Germline loops: CDR1 KGHDR, CDR2 SFDVKD. The CDR3 totals 13 residues. The V gene end was trimmed by 7 bases and the J gene end by 6 bases; junction bases not matched to a gene: 5.

This clonotype was picked up many times. The chain carries TRBV12-3 or TRBV12-4 and TRBJ2-5; a weak D match, TRBD1 (6 bases). There are 15 residues in the CDR3. Trimming shortened V by 3 bases and J by 2 bases, and 13 bases separated the two germline ends. The CDR3 nucleotides are TGTGCCAGCAGTTTTGGACAGCCATTTCAAGAGACCCAGTACTTC. This gives the protein CASSFGQPFQETQYF.

The chain combines TRBV29-1 with TRBJ2-7; possible D gene TRBD1, 6 bases. V lost 4 bases and J lost 3, with 13 bases in between. The CDR3 is made up of 13 amino acids. CDR1 SQVTM and CDR2 ANQGSEA come from the germline V gene. CDR3 in amino acids: CSVALSQGYEQYF. The CDR3 region has the DNA TGCAGCGTTGCTCTCTCACAGGGCTACGAGCAGTACTTC.

This clonotype came up many times. The chain joins TRBV28 to TRBJ1-2; D uncertain. Trimming pared 6 bases from V and 0 bases from J, leaving 8 bases between. The CDR3 is 13 amino acids. Germline CDR1 is MDHEN and CDR2 is SYDVKM. CDR3 nucleotide sequence: TGTGCCAGCAGCACCGCCTCTAACTATGGCTACACCTTC. Translated: CASSTASNYGYTF.

At least ten counts were recorded for this clonotype. This chain uses TRBV14 with TRBJ2-2; D is unresolved. The CDR3 sequence is 13 residues long. With 4 bases removed from V and 5 bases from J, the gap between germline ends came to 8 bases. Germline V gives CDR1 SGHDN, CDR2 FVKESK. This chain's CDR3 is CASSRTRTGELFF. The CDR3 DNA follows: TGTGCCAGCAGCCGAACCCGGACCGGGGAGCTGTTTTTT.

This clonotype showed up many times. The chain has TRBV4-3 and TRBJ2-7; D possibly corresponds to TRBD1 (6 bases). Germline V gene lookup returns CDR1 LGHNA and CDR2 YSLEER. The CDR3 runs to 14 residues. Trimming stripped 1 base from V and 2 bases from J, with 9 bases between. The CDR3 nucleotides read TGCGCCAGCAGCCAAGGAGCAGGGGCCTACGAGCAGTACTTC. Translating it yields CASSQGAGAYEQYF.

The table lists this clonotype with many counts. This sequence joins TRBV5-1 and TRBJ2-1; D unresolved. The V end was cut by 4 bases, the J end by 3 bases, with 5 bases between. Germline V lookup: CDR1 SGHRS, CDR2 YFSETQ. The CDR3 extends over 12 amino acids. CDR3 coding DNA: TGCGCCAGCAGCCCTAGCTACAATGAGCAGTTCTTC. Translated: CASSPSYNEQFF.

The V gene is TRBV6-2 or TRBV6-3, the J gene TRBJ2-5; no reliable D call. Germline CDR1 reads MNHEY; CDR2 reads SVGEGT. Trimming took 6 bases from V and 2 from J, leaving 13 bases between them. This CDR3 is built from 14 residues. The CDR3 protein is CASSLDAQQETQYF. The CDR3 DNA follows: TGTGCCAGCAGCTTAGATGCGCAGCAAGAGACCCAGTACTTC.

At least ten counts were recorded for this clonotype. The V call is TRBV20-1, the J call TRBJ1-4; TRBD1 aligns across 10 bases. Germline assignment: CDR1 DFQATT and CDR2 SNEGSKA (reference sequence). Trimming removed 4 bases from V and 5 bases from J; junction bases left unmatched: 1. The CDR3 has 13 amino acids. CDR3 residues: CSATGQGNEKLFF. As DNA, the CDR3 is TGCAGTGCTACGGGACAGGGGAATGAAAAACTGTTTTTT.

This clonotype has a count of ten or more. The chain uses TRBV5-1 and TRBJ1-5; D is unclear. CDR1 and CDR2 (germline): SGHRS, YFSETQ. V lost 0 bases and J 0 bases, leaving 7 bases between the germline ends. This CDR3 spans 15 amino acids. CDR3 in DNA: TGCGCCAGCAGCTTGGGACCCAGTAGCAATCAGCCCCAGCATTTT. As protein: CASSLGPSSNQPQHF.

In its sample, this clonotype was seen many times. The rearrangement joins TRBV6-5 to TRBJ2-7; D not certain. Trimming took off 6 bases at V and 2 bases at J, with 8 bases between the two ends. This CDR3 has 12 residues. Per germline, CDR1 MNHEY and CDR2 SVGAGI. CDR3 bases: TGTGCCAGCAGCGACGGAACCTACGAGCAGTACTTC. The encoded protein is CASSDGTYEQYF.

This clonotype has a handful of counts. V and J are TRBV5-1 and TRBJ2-2, with D maybe TRBD2 (5 bases). This CDR3 contains 15 residues. Trimming stripped 3 bases from V and 4 bases from J, with 13 bases between. CDR1 SGHRS and CDR2 YFSETQ come from the germline V gene. The CDR3 coding sequence is TGCGCCAGCAGCTCCCTAGCTTCACGCACCGGGGAGCTGTTTTTT. This codes for CASSSLASRTGELFF.

This clonotype was found many times. This chain links TRBV28 with TRBJ1-5; 7 positions match TRBD1. There are 15 residues in the CDR3. V lost 5 bases to trimming and J lost 2 bases; unmatched junction nucleotides: 6. In germline, CDR1 is MDHEN, CDR2 SYDVKM. This CDR3 is CASSLTGRRNQPQHF. The DNA for the CDR3 is TGTGCCAGCAGTCTGACAGGGCGTCGCAATCAGCCCCAGCATTTT.